What follows describes a single TCR beta chain. The treatment: oral pan-JAK inhibitor, 5-10 mg twice daily. Both peripheral blood and punch biopsies of lesional scalp skin were obtained from patients who had alopecia areata. The data are from a study of CD8+ T cells in alopecia areata. Across the study: Each of the treated patients was given oral tofacitinib, 5 to 10 mg twice daily, for moderate-to-severe alopecia areata.

Once RNA had been extracted, it was reverse transcribed into cDNA to act as the sequencing template. Sequencing was performed with immunoSEQ multiplex PCR; in TCRdb, only in-frame clones are kept and a portion is missing. The sample shows a few hundred thousand clones, 66% of them seen only once. The CDR3 contains 14 residues. Germline CDR1 reads SGHTA; CDR2 reads FQGNSA. The V gene lost 3 bases and the J gene lost 6 bases, with 13 bases spanning the gap. Sequenced material: CD4+ T cells sorted from blood, taken at approximately week 45, from a patient treated with tofacitinib. The V gene is TRBV7-2, the J gene TRBJ2-3, with D perhaps TRBD2 (6 bases). The TCR comes from a human donor with alopecia areata. The CDR3 protein is CASSFGTVADTQYF. The CDR3 DNA reads as TGTGCCAGCAGCTTCGGGACTGTTGCGGATACGCAGTATTTT.